Listed here is a single T cell receptor beta chain. The germline CDR1 and CDR2 sequences are SGDLS and YYNGEE. The CDR3 is 15 residues long. The junction had 6 bases not matched to a gene; V was cut back by 3 bases and J by 4 bases. This sample was taken from a study of blood T cell repertoires in COVID-19. The wider study: There were acute and convalescent COVID-19 samples, and they came from the United States, Italy and Spain. PBMCs, B-cell-depleted T cells, or T cells were the source of the cDNA or gDNA that made up the material.

As processed by the authors: Reference gene primer amplification yielded estimated nucleated cell counts. The data were produced by immunoSEQ multiplex PCR, yet TCRdb's version contains in-frame clones alone and is incomplete. From that table come the V and J calls and clone size; the DNA was used to work out D and trimming. Seen here are approximately 150,000 clones, roughly 88% observed once, and the top ten hold 10%. The source of this sequence is a man aged 55 to 69 with active or convalescent COVID-19. V gene TRBV9 combines with J gene TRBJ2-3, with 9 bases fitting TRBD2. The sample taken for sequencing was peripheral blood. As DNA, the CDR3 is TGTGCCAGCAGCGAGCCGGGACTAGCTTCAGATACGCAGTATTTT. Translating it yields CASSEPGLASDTQYF. Together with reference TRBV9 and TRBJ2-3, the CDR3 gives the full variable domain: DSGVTQTPKHLITATGQRVTLRCSPRSGDLSVYWYQQSLDQGLQFLIQYYNGEERAKGNILERFSAQQFPDLHSELNLSSLELGDSALYFCASSEPGLASDTQYFGPGTRLTVL.